These T cell receptor beta chains were read from a single sample in a study of cytomegalovirus exposure and HLA in healthy donors. Measured with immunoSEQ multiplex PCR; TCRdb has only the in-frame clones, and not every one. The sample consists of about 61,000 clones, roughly 90% of them appearing once. Sequencing used PBMCs. The origin of the receptors is a man aged 30-40 years in good health and CMV-seropositive. CDR3s include the opening cysteine and the closing phenylalanine or tryptophan. The D gene is left open where the match is weak. Only part of the rows carry a size: once, few, many, or a class if the clone is expanded.

j_call v_call d_call clone_size cdr3_nt cdr3_aa
TRBJ2-6 TRBV7-9 NA once TGTGCCGGAGGGGACAGTGCAGCCTCTGGGGCCAACGTCCTGACTTTC CAGGDSAASGANVLTF
TRBJ2-6 TRBV7-6 NA NA TGTGCCAGCAGCCCGCAGGGTACCCGCTCTGGGGCCAACGTCCTGACTTTC CASSPQGTRSGANVLTF
TRBJ1-1 TRBV29-1 NA NA TGCAGCGTTGGGAGCACTGAAGCTTTCTTT CSVGSTEAFF
TRBJ2-5 TRBV7-2 NA once TGTGCCAGCAGCTTAGCAAGCCTCGGGGAGACCCAGTACTTC CASSLASLGETQYF
TRBJ1-1 TRBV19 NA NA TGTGCCAGTAGTATAGGGGGGGTCGTGAACACTGAAGCTTTCTTT CASSIGGVVNTEAFF
TRBJ2-3 TRBV19 NA NA TGTGCCAGTAGCAGGGCGGCAGGGGTCACAGATACGCAGTATTTT CASSRAAGVTDTQYF
TRBJ2-4 TRBV18 TRBD1 NA TGTGCCAGCTCACCCCTCGGACAGGACCCGGGCATTCAGTACTTC CASSPLGQDPGIQYF
TRBJ1-6 TRBV6-5 NA NA TGTGCCAGCGGACCCAGGGCCATTTCACCCCTCCACTTT CASGPRAISPLHF
TRBJ1-1 TRBV21-1 NA few TGTGCCAGCAGCACTGTTAGGACAGATACTGAAGCTTTCTTT CASSTVRTDTEAFF
TRBJ2-3 TRBV28 NA once TGTGCCAGCAGTTCTTATCTACCCCTTGGCACAGATACGCAGTATTTT CASSSYLPLGTDTQYF
TRBJ1-2 TRBV6-5 TRBD1 NA TGTGCCAGCAGCACTGACAGGGGCGTGGATGGCTACACCTTC CASSTDRGVDGYTF
TRBJ2-7 TRBV27 TRBD2 NA TGTGCCAGCAGTTACCGACTAGCGGCAAAATCCTACGAGCAGTACTTC CASSYRLAAKSYEQYF
TRBJ2-3 TRBV5-4 TRBD2 NA TGTGCCAGCAGCTTGGATATAAGCGGGGGCCCACAAGATACGCAGTATTTT CASSLDISGGPQDTQYF
TRBJ2-1 TRBV29-1 NA NA TGCAGCGTTGAAGCTGAAAGGGGCAATGAGCAGTTCTTC CSVEAERGNEQFF
TRBJ2-7 TRBV27 NA NA TGTGCCAGCAGTGGCCGCTACGAGCAGTACTTC CASSGRYEQYF
TRBJ1-1 TRBV9 NA NA TGTGCCAGCAGCGTGGTCGGCCAGGGGTCCACTGAAGCTTTCTTT CASSVVGQGSTEAFF
TRBJ2-7 TRBV11-2 NA once TGTGCCAGCAGCTTAGAGTTAGGACTTCCCGGGGACGAGCAGTACTTC CASSLELGLPGDEQYF
TRBJ1-1 TRBV6-1 TRBD1 NA TGTGCCAGCAGTGGACAGGGGTCGAGTGAAGCTTTCTTT CASSGQGSSEAFF
TRBJ2-1 TRBV11-2 TRBD2 NA TGTGCCAGCAGCCCTTTAGCGGGAAACTACAATGAGCAGTTCTTC CASSPLAGNYNEQFF
TRBJ2-7 TRBV11-2 NA NA TGTGCCAGCAGCTTAGGGGTCGGACTGCAGTACTTC CASSLGVGLQYF
TRBJ1-2 TRBV6-5 NA NA TGCGGGAGCAGGGCGGTTGGCTACACCTTC CGSRAVGYTF
TRBJ2-7 TRBV7-2 TRBD2 NA TGTGCCAGCAGCTCCCGCGGGACTAGCGGGAGAAGAGAGCAGTACTTC CASSSRGTSGRREQYF
TRBJ2-1 TRBV7-9 TRBD2 NA TGTGCCAGCAGCTCCCCCCCAGGACTAGCGGGAGGTCGTGAGCAGTTCTTC CASSSPPGLAGGREQFF
TRBJ2-1 TRBV5-1 NA NA TGCGCCAGCAGCTTGACAGGGAGCTCCTACAATGAGCAGTTCTTC CASSLTGSSYNEQFF
TRBJ1-1 TRBV6-5 NA NA TGTGCCAGCAAGAAGAGGGGGGGTGGGAGGACTGAAGCTTTCTTT CASKKRGGGRTEAFF